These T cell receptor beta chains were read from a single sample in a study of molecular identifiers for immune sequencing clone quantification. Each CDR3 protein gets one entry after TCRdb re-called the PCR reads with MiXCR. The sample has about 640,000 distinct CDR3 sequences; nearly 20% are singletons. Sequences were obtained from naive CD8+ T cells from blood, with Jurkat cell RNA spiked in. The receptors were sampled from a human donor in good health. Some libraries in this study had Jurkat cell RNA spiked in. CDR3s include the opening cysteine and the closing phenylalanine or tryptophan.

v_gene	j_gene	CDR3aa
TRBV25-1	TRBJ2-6	CASSEPGRPSGANVLTF
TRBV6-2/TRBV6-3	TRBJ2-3	CASSYGTLNTDTQYF
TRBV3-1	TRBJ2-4	CASSQTRPSGRARNIQYF
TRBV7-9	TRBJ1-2	CAGSLEVAGWSNYGYTF
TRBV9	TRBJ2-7	CASSITSGDYEQYF
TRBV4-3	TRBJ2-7	CASSQDSSGQIYEQYF
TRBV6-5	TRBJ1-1	CASSYAGTEAFF
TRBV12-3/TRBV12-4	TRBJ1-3	CASSPGDRRSLQNTIYF
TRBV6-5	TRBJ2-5	CASSYSGATQETQYF
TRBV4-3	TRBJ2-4	CASSQDLRGSAKNIQYF
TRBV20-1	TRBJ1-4	CSARVPGLTNEKLFF
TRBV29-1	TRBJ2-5	CSVDDRGGGETQYF
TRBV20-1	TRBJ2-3	CSARDKASGGVTQYF
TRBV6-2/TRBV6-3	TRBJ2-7	CASTIGEPYEQYF
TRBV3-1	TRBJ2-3	CASSQDWGSGGPNTDTQYF
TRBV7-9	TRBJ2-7	CASSLAGTLAYEQYF
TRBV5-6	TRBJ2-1	CASSHGTGPYNEQFF
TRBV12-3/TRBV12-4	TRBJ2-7	CASSLGTGVGEQYF
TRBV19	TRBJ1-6	CASNWSRGNSPLHF
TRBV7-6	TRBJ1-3	CASSLAQRGPVSGNTIYF
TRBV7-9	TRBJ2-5	CASSLEIRGPETQYF
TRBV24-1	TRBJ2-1	CATSDLDVTGEPEQFF
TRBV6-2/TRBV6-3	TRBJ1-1	CASSLNPPRKQRAEAFF
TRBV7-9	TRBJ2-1	CASSLVVAGEDEQFF
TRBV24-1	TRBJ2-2	CATSEGLAGNTGELFF
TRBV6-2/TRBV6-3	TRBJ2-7	CASSYVSYEQYF
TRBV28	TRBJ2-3	CASSSQGPTDTQYF
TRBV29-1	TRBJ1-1	CSVDGSTLMNTEAFF
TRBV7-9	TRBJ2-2	CASSLSMRQGRGTGELFF
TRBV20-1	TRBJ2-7	CSASLVAGANYEQYF
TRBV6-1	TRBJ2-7	CASSELEDITYEQYF
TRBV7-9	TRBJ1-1	CASSPRNSQGAQAFF
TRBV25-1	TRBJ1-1	CASNGANTEAFF
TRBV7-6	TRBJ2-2	CASSLRDSINTGELFF
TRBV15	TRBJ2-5	CATSIGTGGFGETQYF
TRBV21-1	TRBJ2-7	CASSTRMDRPLSYEQYF
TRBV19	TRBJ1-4	CASSTGTGREKLFF
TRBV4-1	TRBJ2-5	CASSQDRQYQETQYF
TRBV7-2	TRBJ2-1	CASSLGGISYNEQFF
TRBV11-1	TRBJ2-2	CASRDPRQGGNTGELFF
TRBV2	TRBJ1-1	CASRTSRDVRGTEAFF
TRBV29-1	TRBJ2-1	CSVEDLRTGDNEQFF
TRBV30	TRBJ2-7	CAWRVWDRGSEQYF
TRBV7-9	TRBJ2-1	CASSLLITSGSFGSDEQFF
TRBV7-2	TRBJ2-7	CASSLPSTRRNEQYF
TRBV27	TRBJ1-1	CASSFYGLGTEAFF
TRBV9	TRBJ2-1	CTSSAGTINEQFF
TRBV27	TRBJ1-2	CASSLSWTGQESTF
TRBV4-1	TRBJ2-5	CASSQDDKETQYF
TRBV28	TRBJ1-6	CASSYQGGYNSPLHF
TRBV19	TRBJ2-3	CASSMRGSRTDTQYF
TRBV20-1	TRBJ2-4	CSARGEREIAKNIQYF
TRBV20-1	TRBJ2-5	CSAKRQYQETQYF
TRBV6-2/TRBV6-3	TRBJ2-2	CASSPTTGNTGELFF
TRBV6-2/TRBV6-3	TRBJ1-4	CASRPSRSEKLFF